One sample yielded the 12 T cell receptor beta chains listed below, sequenced in a study of Ad26.COV2.S vaccination and SARS-CoV-2 variants. Only in-frame clones appear in the TCRdb table, and some are missing; sequencing was by immunoSEQ multiplex PCR. In the table there are approximately 480,000 clones, around 88% of which are singletons. Treatment denoted: 19 received Ad26.COV2.S at low or high dose, single or two shots; several received placebo; per-sample allocation not given. Each sample was drawn 63 days after the first injection (of vaccine or placebo). The sample consisted of peripheral blood, taken in a trial of Ad26.COV2.S vaccine versus placebo. The receptors stem from a person aged 18-65 years who received the Ad26.COV2.S COVID-19 vaccine or a placebo.

This clone was detected a few times. The chain has TRBV2 and TRBJ1-6, with 11 bases that match TRBD1. The V and J ends lost 4 bases and 9 bases, in that order; junction bases with no gene match: 5. The CDR3 sequence is 15 residues long. Germline values: CDR1 SNHLY, CDR2 FYNNEI. The DNA for the CDR3 is TGTGCCAGCAGTGGCGGGGACAGGGGGGCTTCACCCCTCCACTTT. It specifies CASSGGDRGASPLHF.

With regard to this clone: It is likely a read error: a sequence one base away is far more abundant. The chain carries TRBV7-9 and TRBJ2-2; maybe TRBD2 (6 bases). V gave up 3 bases and J gave up 6 bases, with 8 bases separating them. Per the germline V gene, CDR1 is SEHNR and CDR2 is FQNEAQ (reference sequence). The CDR3 contains 13 residues. The CDR3 bases are TGTGCCAGCAGCTTCTGGGGGGCCGGGGAGCTGTTTTTT. Translated: CASSFWGAGELFF.

The chain links TRBV7-9 to TRBJ1-4; D is ambiguous. The length of the CDR3 is 17 residues. V dropped 6 bases and J dropped 5 bases, with 22 bases sitting between them. The V gene's germline CDR1 is SEHNR and CDR2 FQNEAQ (reference sequence). CDR3 loop: CASSLNRNLGSNEKLFF. The DNA of the CDR3 is TGTGCCAGCAGTCTTAACCGGAACCTGGGGTCAAATGAAAAACTGTTTTTT.

This sequence joins TRBV7-6 and TRBJ2-7; the D gene is possibly TRBD1 (5 bases). CDR3 size: 13 residues. The germline CDR1 and CDR2 sequences are SGHVS and FNYEAQ. Trimming took 3 bases from V and 5 from J, leaving 11 bases between them. The CDR3 region has the DNA TGTGCCAGCAGCTTTGGGCAGGGTGACGAGCAGTACTTC. Its protein is CASSFGQGDEQYF.

CDR3 protein: CASNPSGRAGETQYF. CDR3 coding DNA: TGTGCCAGTAATCCTAGCGGGAGGGCCGGAGAGACCCAGTACTTC. The V and J genes are TRBV19 and TRBJ2-5, with TRBD2 matching 12 bases. V dropped 7 bases and J dropped 4; count of bases not matched to a gene: 7. This CDR3 contains 15 residues. The germline V gene has CDR1 LNHDA and CDR2 SQIVND (reference sequence).

This chain uses TRBV4-3 with TRBJ1-1; possible D gene TRBD1, 5 bases. The CDR3 extends over 18 amino acids. Trimming took 0 bases from V and 0 from J, leaving 17 bases between them. Germline CDR1 and CDR2: LGHNA and YSLEER. The DNA for the CDR3 is TGCGCCAGCAGCCAAGACCTACAAGGTGGGGGGTTGAACACTGAAGCTTTCTTT. The encoded protein is CASSQDLQGGGLNTEAFF.

The chain uses TRBV7-2 and TRBJ1-6; 8 positions match TRBD1. Germline V gives CDR1 SGHTA, CDR2 FQGNSA. The CDR3 loop spans 15 amino acids. V lost 4 bases to trimming and J lost 10 bases; unmatched junction nucleotides: 9. CDR3 amino acids: CASSSIDRGQSPLHF. The CDR3 DNA reads as TGTGCCAGCAGCTCCATAGACAGGGGACAGTCACCCCTCCACTTT.

Concerning this clone itself: Additional DNA sequences in this sample encode the identical CDR3. The chain combines TRBV27 with TRBJ2-7; 10 bases agree with TRBD2. Germline lookup yields CDR1 MNHEY and CDR2 SMNVEV (reference sequence). The CDR3 totals 14 residues. The junction had 1 base not matched to a gene; V was cut back by 5 bases and J by 0 bases. This CDR3 reads CASSPSGSSYEQYF. The CDR3 coding sequence is TGTGCCAGCAGTCCTAGCGGGAGCTCCTACGAGCAGTACTTC.

The CDR3: CASSQEFGSGGITDTQYF. Here the CDR3 DNA reads TGTGCCAGCAGCCAAGAATTCGGGTCGGGCGGAATCACAGATACGCAGTATTTT. The chain recombines TRBV4-2 with TRBJ2-3, with D unresolved. V was shortened by 0 bases and J by 2 bases, with 18 bases between the two germline ends. Germline V gene data show CDR1 as LGHNA and CDR2 as YNFKEQ. This CDR3 is 18 amino acids long.

The chain employs TRBV7-9 and TRBJ1-2, with D hard to call. CDR3 length equals 12 residues. The germline gives CDR1 SEHNR, CDR2 FQNEAQ (reference sequence). The V end lost 7 bases, the J end lost 5 bases, and 11 bases lay between the germline ends. CDR3 residues: CASTPGVYGYTF. The CDR3 nucleotides are TGTGCCAGCACCCCCGGGGTTTATGGCTACACCTTC. The complete variable domain, with remaining parts taken from reference TRBV7-9 and TRBJ1-2, reads DTGVSQNPRHKITKRGQNVTFRCDPISEHNRLYWYRQTLGQGPEFLTYFQNEAQLEKSRLLSDRFSAERPKGSFSTLEIQRTEQGDSAMYLCASTPGVYGYTFGSGTRLTVV.

This chain uses TRBV4-1 with TRBJ2-2; 7 bases are shared with TRBD2. The CDR3 loop spans 19 amino acids. Per the germline V gene, CDR1 is MGHRA and CDR2 is YSYEKL. J was trimmed by 2 bases and V by 5 bases; bases with no gene match: 17. CDR3 residues: CASSSRGGGLSANTGELFF. The CDR3, as DNA: TGCGCCAGCAGCTCCCGTGGGGGGGGGTTAAGTGCAAACACCGGGGAGCTGTTTTTT.

This chain uses TRBV2 with TRBJ2-3; 13 nucleotides line up with TRBD2. This CDR3 is 15 amino acids long. Germline values: CDR1 SNHLY, CDR2 FYNNEI. Trimming at V came to 6 bases and at J to 6 bases, leaving 6 bases not matched to a gene. In DNA, the CDR3 is TGTGCCAGCAGGGGCGGACTAGCGGGGGCGGATACGCAGTATTTT. Protein product: CASRGGLAGADTQYF. Combining the CDR3 with reference TRBV2 and TRBJ2-3 gives the whole variable domain EPEVTQTPSHQVTQMGQEVILRCVPISNHLYFYWYRQILGQKVEFLVSFYNNEISEKSEIFDDQFSVERPDGSNFTLKIRSTKLEDSAMYFCASRGGLAGADTQYFGPGTRLTVL.